Listed below are T cell receptor beta chains from one sample, sequenced in a study of technical replicates of blood from a handful of donors. Produced via immunoSEQ multiplex PCR; TCRdb's table is partial and in-frame only. The sample has roughly 50,000 clones; about 95% are singletons. The sample consisted of PBMCs. The receptors stem from a human donor in good health. Some clones in this sample may be carry-over from other donors' samples. Each CDR3 is given with its conserved first and last residue. Each record gives: V gene, J gene, clone size, CDR3 protein. Size is stated for part of the rows, as once, few or many counts, or as a class when the clone is expanded.

>TRBV10-3|TRBJ2-7|.
CAIGESYEQYF
>TRBV9|TRBJ2-7|.
CASSFGLAGVYEQYF
>TRBV9|TRBJ2-5|.
CASSVGGGTTKETQYF
>TRBV9|TRBJ2-3|.
CASSVVPRGQTDTQYF
>TRBV5-1|TRBJ2-2|.
CASSFLAGNTGELFF
>TRBV27|TRBJ2-2|.
CASSIDRNTGELFF
>TRBV6-1|TRBJ2-5|.
CASGWGGIQETQYF
>TRBV5-8|TRBJ1-6|.
CASSLNPGVWNNSPLHF
>TRBV9|TRBJ2-3|.
CASSVVGSTDTQYF
>TRBV7-9|TRBJ2-7|.
CASSSPSGRYEQYF
>TRBV30|TRBJ1-2|.
CAWSVPRGLYGYTF
>TRBV5-1|TRBJ2-1|.
CASSLSAGGIGNEQFF
>TRBV11-2|TRBJ2-2|.
CASSLDTGAITGELFF
>TRBV9|TRBJ2-4|.
CASSAAGGPRDIQYF
>TRBV12-5|TRBJ2-7|.
CASGGPGGDEQYF
>TRBV19|TRBJ1-2|.
CASSIDWPQGNGYTF
>TRBV7-9|TRBJ2-5|.
CASSPRSGGWETQYF
>TRBV27|TRBJ2-2|.
CASSLSRGGNTGELFF
>TRBV29-1|TRBJ2-6|.
CSVVQGGSGANVLTF
>TRBV6-5|TRBJ1-1|.
CASSYRRENTEAFF
>TRBV6-5|TRBJ2-3|few
CASSRTSGSTDTQYF
>TRBV6-6|TRBJ1-2|.
CASSPGANYGYTF
>TRBV4-1|TRBJ1-2|.
CASSQTGRGYTF
>TRBV4-3|TRBJ2-1|.
CASSQDSWLGLAGGLGINEQFF
>TRBV4-3|TRBJ2-1|.
CASSQDRTSGYNEQFF
>TRBV19|TRBJ1-2|.
CASSIQVSNYGYTF
>TRBV13|TRBJ2-5|.
CASSFGLAGGQGTQYF
>TRBV11-3|TRBJ2-1|once
CASSLAGSIGNEQFF
>TRBV29-1|TRBJ2-2|.
CSFSVGGNTGELFF
>TRBV4-1|TRBJ2-7|.
CASSLRTGGVYGQYF
>TRBV5-1|TRBJ2-5|.
CASSLGGTSGGQETQYF
>TRBV7-8|TRBJ2-5|.
CASSADGFQETQYF
>TRBV7-6|TRBJ2-1|.
CASSLASGGDYNEQFF
>TRBV30|TRBJ2-7|.
CAWTERSEQYF
>TRBV15|TRBJ2-7|.
CATSSARGYEQYF
>TRBV7-3|TRBJ2-7|.
CASSLIPQGEQYF
>TRBV10-3|TRBJ2-1|.
CAIMSGVLAGEQFF
>TRBV5-1|TRBJ2-1|few
CASTTSGGYNEQFF
>TRBV5-1|TRBJ2-5|once
CASNPGASGSSGETQYF
>TRBV7-9|TRBJ2-7|.
CASSPTQQAYEQYF
>TRBV4-1|TRBJ2-7|.
CASSQGGQGFYEQYF
>TRBV6-5|TRBJ1-2|.
CASRPDGTAYGYTF
>TRBV7-2|TRBJ2-7|.
CASSPGTPYEQYF
>TRBV5-1|TRBJ1-5|.
CASSPTGLGDQPQHF
>TRBV20-1|TRBJ1-2|.
CSARGGGGYTF
>TRBV6-5|TRBJ2-7|.
CAASRAGSYEQYF
>TRBV6-5|TRBJ1-2|.
CASSRDRESSYGYTF